This TCR beta chain stems from a study of blood T cell repertoires in COVID-19. V shed 3 bases and J shed 0 bases, with 6 bases lying between them. CDR3 length: 13 amino acids. Using immunoSEQ multiplex PCR, the repertoire was profiled, and TCRdb retains in-frame clones only, with some absent. The sample includes under 350,000 clones, roughly 85% of them seen just once. The sequence was obtained from a woman aged 40-49 years with acute COVID-19. V and J are TRBV12-3 or TRBV12-4 and TRBJ2-7, with no clear D. The sample comprised PBMCs or T cells enriched from blood (not recorded which). The CDR3 bases are TGTGCCAGCAGTTTTTTGAGCTCCTACGAGCAGTACTTC. Translation: CASSFLSSYEQYF.